The present entry profiles one T cell receptor (beta chain) with its context. Its antigen remains unidentified. Base qualities are not provided; no much larger clone lies one nucleotide away. Taken from cysteine to phenylalanine, the CDR3 has 12 residues. The entry retains the CDR3 DNA only, 36 bases that are in frame from base 1. V drops 6 bases and J drops 8 bases, leaving 13 bases in between. Per the germline V gene, SNHLY is the CDR1 and FYNNEI is the CDR2. The cohort consisted of 600 to 700 healthy bone marrow donors. At the time of sampling, every cohort member was nominally healthy, though immune exposures that went unrecorded were likely present. The donor tested CMV seropositive and was one of the 289 seropositive cohort members. A peripheral blood sample was collected from each donor, and TCR beta sequencing was performed on peripheral blood mononuclear cells. Genomic DNA extraction from the blood cell samples was performed with the Qiagen DNeasy Blood Extraction Kit.

The library was built by means of the immunoSEQ multiplex PCR assay. A mixture of 60 forward primers for TCR Vbeta segments and 13 reverse primers for TCR Jbeta segments was used in the multiplex PCR. A multiplex PCR assay on genomic DNA amplified the CDR3 region of rearranged TCR beta genes. Amplified TCR beta libraries were sequenced as 87-base-pair reads on the Illumina HiSeq System. As for the authors' bioinformatics: Across the 600 to 700 repertoires, a later analysis counted tens of millions of unique TCR beta chains, approximately 12 million of which were shared by at least two donors. A nearest-neighbor algorithm error-corrected the raw reads and collapsed the reads into unique sequences, merging closely related sequences to remove PCR and sequencing errors. Alignment of CDR3 sequences to IMGT reference sequences was used to assign V, D and J gene segments. For a sequence to be retained, a match of at least six nucleotides to both a V gene segment and a J gene segment was required. Rearrangements were called productive when the CDR3 lacked stop codons and stayed in frame with V and J; all others were non-productive. CDR3 was defined by IMGT convention, running from the second conserved V-encoded cysteine to the conserved J-encoded phenylalanine. Sequences without an unambiguous match to a single V gene segment were excluded from the earlier analysis of over 500 of the donors. An earlier analysis of just under 600 of the donors called V segments functional above 56.7% productive rearrangements and segregating when the between-donor standard deviation exceeded 5%. To diagnose cytomegalovirus status from the catalog of TCR beta chain sequences, a statistical classification framework was built. In a later analysis, V and J genes were assigned by comparing TCR nucleotide sequences against IMGT/GENE-DB human TR gene sequences. Using the TCRdist pipeline, a later analysis assigned CDR3 sequences along with most-parsimonious VDJ recombination scenarios. In a later analysis, each TCR beta chain was defined by its CDR3 amino acid sequence together with its V-gene family, and reads without a unique V-gene family were excluded. A later analysis removed 550 to 650 highly shared, low-generation-probability nucleotide sequences to deal with suspected cross-contamination and a sequencing artifact. A later analysis calculated a clonal expansion index for each public chain from normalized within-repertoire ranks of inferred template counts. In a later analysis, generation probabilities were computed using a VDJ recombination model fitted to out-of-frame rearrangements, and the results were checked against IGoR. A later analysis scored TCR-TCR, TCR-HLA and TCR-CMV co-occurrence with hypergeometric tests, applying a repertoire-size bias correction to TCR pairs. False discovery rates were estimated in a later analysis by permuting HLA or CMV assignments 20 times. In a later analysis, co-occurring TCRs were grouped with DBSCAN, and TCRdist sequence similarity was added when clustering was performed within HLA-allele-positive subsets. For co-occurrence clustering, repertoires with fewer than 30,000 or more than 120,000 public chains were excluded, along with five or six repertoires with anomalous nucleotide sharing. TCRdb provides this immuneACCESS table in a form limited to in-frame rearrangements. Some clones are lacking; in checked studies, under half of them reflect an unresolved V gene, and why the rest are absent is not known. From that table come the V and J calls and clone size; the DNA was used to work out D and trimming. This sample lists about 79,000 clones; roughly 69% were detected once. The ten biggest clones cover around 7% of the sample.

These data belong to a study of cytomegalovirus exposure and HLA in healthy donors (dated by TCRdb to 2016 to 2017). For the wider study: An earlier analysis of 587 of the donors reported roughly 300 Gb of sequence data and 95 million to 120 million unique TCR beta sequences obtained from around 190 million T cells. Both class I and class II loci were covered by HLA typing, at four-digit resolution. The study was designed to test whether signatures of past pathogen exposure could be identified by cataloging public T cell receptors. Of the 300 to 500 genotyped donors, 80% to 90% were placed in the genetic ancestry cluster associated with self-reported Caucasian donors. Alongside the repertoire data, information on donor age, sex, ethnicity and CMV serostatus was compiled. In the later analysis, no new phenotypic data were used to find candidate immune exposures; instead, reliance was placed on TCR beta sequences and their occurrence across donors. An early release covering over 500 HLA-typed donors comprised roughly 300 gigabases of sequencing data and around 85 million unique TCR sequences. A later genetic analysis used genome-wide SNP genotypes for about 65% of the 666 donors, treating that subset as a discovery cohort. Along with the approximately 620-subject first cohort, a separate validation cohort of some 130 different subjects was used. The number of donors typed differed by locus, with 629-630 for A, B, C, DRB1 and DQB1, roughly 520 for DQA1, some 570 for DPA1, and 400 to 490 for DPB1. The T cell repertoires of around 730 subjects were profiled by immunosequencing and related to cytomegalovirus serostatus. The study combined high-throughput TCR immunosequencing, statistical association of individual TCRs with disease status, and machine learning to predict cytomegalovirus infection status. On average, 235,054 unique TCR beta nucleotide sequences were sequenced per donor among 398 genotyped donors of the cohort, with 15% to 20% of those sequences being non-productive. To study patterns of TCR occurrence, a later analysis re-analyzed previously published TCR beta repertoires from 666 donors and added high-resolution HLA genotyping. Four or five DR-DQ haplotypes were handled as single units for association and clustering because linkage in the cohort was strong. An earlier analysis of about 600 of the donors used high-throughput TCR beta sequencing to judge whether each TCR beta V gene segment behaved as functional or pseudogenic. All discovery cohort repertoires had been generated on a single sequencing platform.

Results the study describes overall, beyond this receptor: Because HLA typing was missing for some donors at each locus, association tests included only the typed subset. The study listed 164 TCR beta chains as associated with cytomegalovirus. Specific HLA alleles were associated with over 15,000 TCR beta sequences at a false discovery rate of 0.05 in a later analysis. This cohort had only TCR beta chains sequenced, and the lack of alpha or paired-chain data limited which features could be detected. Broadly in line with IMGT annotations, most TCR beta V segments showed up in productive rearrangements about 87% or about 30% of the time in an earlier analysis of 587 of the donors. Linkage disequilibrium might explain the correlated functional status among segregating V segments, but an unknown experimental factor could not be excluded. A group of highly shared sequence variants was considered likely to be a technical artifact of the sequencing pipeline. Sequencing depth was assumed to be roughly uniform across donors in the presence/absence analyses, though that assumption may not hold. V-gene and J-gene trimming of TCR beta chains was associated with a missense DCLRE1C variant in a later genetic analysis, and the association was replicated in an independent cohort. The only immune exposure information available for the cohort was CMV serostatus. Compared with equally common non-associated chains, HLA-associated TCR beta chains in a later analysis were more clonally expanded and had lower generation probabilities. Across donors, most TCR sequences were observed very rarely, whereas some public TCRs were present in many individuals. When HLA alleles, especially DR and DQ, strongly co-occurred, attributing TCR associations to individual alleles was difficult. The earlier analysis of 587 of the donors excluded about 16 rarely observed V segments, including chromosome 9 orphons, because counts were too low. The authors suggested that the approach could potentially be generalized to other disease states and immunological phenotypes. Compared with the roughly 700-donor mean, donors in an Asian-associated ancestry cluster had fewer N-insertions in productive TCRs, according to a later genetic analysis. A later analysis found that TCR association rates varied across HLA loci, with DRB1 alleles showing the most associated TCRs and HLA-C alleles the fewest. The 87-base-pair reads could not distinguish some IMGT-functional V segments, including TRBV6-2 and TRBV6-3, so those segments were excluded. A further reported finding was that TCR beta sequences accurately predicted the HLA-A and HLA-B alleles for most subjects in the first cohort. In a later analysis, several top co-occurrence clusters were reported to appear linked to parvovirus B19, influenza, CMV and Epstein-Barr virus. Cytomegalovirus status was reported to be diagnosed by the classifier with high specificity and sensitivity in both the original and validation cohorts. In vitro tests confirmed that a few of the cytomegalovirus-associated TCR beta chains recognize cytomegalovirus antigens. According to a later analysis, most CMV-associated TCR beta chains appeared to be HLA-restricted, and the HLA associations seemed to be driven largely by CMV exposure.

The chain couples TRBV2 to TRBJ1-1; perhaps TRBD1 is the D gene, with 5 bases matching. The TCR was taken from a woman between 45 and 60 years old in good health and CMV-seropositive. Sequenced input: PBMCs. Read as DNA, the sequence is TGTGCCAGCAGGGGGCCCTCCACAGAAGCTTTCTTT. Its coded protein is CASRGPSTEAFF. Reference TRBV2 and TRBJ1-1 genes cover what lies past the CDR3, so the full variable domain is EPEVTQTPSHQVTQMGQEVILRCVPISNHLYFYWYRQILGQKVEFLVSFYNNEISEKSEIFDDQFSVERPDGSNFTLKIRSTKLEDSAMYFCASRGPSTEAFFGQGTRLTVV.